The 25 T cell receptor beta chains reported below all come from one sample, sequenced in a study of cytomegalovirus exposure and HLA in healthy donors. Profiled with immunoSEQ multiplex PCR; TCRdb holds only in-frame clones, not every one. The table has tens of thousands of clones, around 90% seen once. Sequenced sample: PBMCs. These receptors all stem from a woman between 25 and 40 years old in good health and CMV-seronegative.

The chain recombines TRBV5-1 with TRBJ1-1; TRBD1 agrees at 7 bases. CDR1 and CDR2 (germline): SGHRS, YFSETQ. The CDR3 loop spans 17 amino acids. After removal of 2 bases from V and 1 base from J, the junction contained 11 bases not matched to a gene. CDR3 region: CASSLQGQSSTNTEAFF. CDR3 DNA: TGCGCCAGCAGCTTACAGGGACAGTCCTCGACGAACACTGAAGCTTTCTTT.

The chain couples TRBV5-1 to TRBJ1-2, with D unresolved. CDR3 length: 12 residues. Germline V gene lookup returns CDR1 SGHRS and CDR2 YFSETQ. Trimming shortened V by 0 bases and J by 5 bases, and 5 bases separated the two germline ends. The CDR3 DNA follows: TGCGCCAGCAGCTTGGACGGGTATGGCTACACCTTC. Translating gives CASSLDGYGYTF. Filled out from reference TRBV5-1 and TRBJ1-2, the complete variable domain reads KAGVTQTPRYLIKTRGQQVTLSCSPISGHRSVSWYQQTPGQGLQFLFEYFSETQRNKGNFPGRFSGRQFSNSRSEMNVSTLELGDSALYLCASSLDGYGYTFGSGTRLTVV.

CDR3 nucleotide sequence: TGCGCCAGCAGCTTGGGCAGCACTACCTACGAGCAGTACTTC. It codes for CASSLGSTTYEQYF. The chain is built from TRBV5-1 and TRBJ2-7; the D is unclear. The ends were cut back, 0 bases at V and 2 bases at J, with 9 bases in the middle. The CDR3 spans 14 residues. Germline CDR1 reads SGHRS; CDR2 reads YFSETQ.

The chain links TRBV5-1 to TRBJ1-2; 7 nucleotides agree with TRBD1. V dropped 4 bases and J dropped 1; count of bases not matched to a gene: 13. CDR1 is SGHRS, CDR2 YFSETQ, per germline. This CDR3 has 17 amino acids. The CDR3 region is CASSPPPRDSNNYGYTF. CDR3 in DNA: TGCGCCAGCAGCCCTCCCCCGCGGGACAGCAATAACTATGGCTACACCTTC. Complete variable domain (other parts from reference TRBV5-1 and TRBJ1-2): KAGVTQTPRYLIKTRGQQVTLSCSPISGHRSVSWYQQTPGQGLQFLFEYFSETQRNKGNFPGRFSGRQFSNSRSEMNVSTLELGDSALYLCASSPPPRDSNNYGYTFGSGTRLTVV.

The chain carries TRBV6-1 and TRBJ2-1, with D maybe TRBD1 (5 bases). V was shortened by 4 bases and J by 0 bases, with 7 bases between the two germline ends. CDR3 length: 14 amino acids. Germline V gives CDR1 MNHNS, CDR2 SASEGT. Here the CDR3 DNA reads TGTGCCAGCAGTGGCCAGGGCTCCTACAATGAGCAGTTCTTC. This encodes CASSGQGSYNEQFF.

The V gene is TRBV6-6, the J gene TRBJ2-7; 10 bases match TRBD1. V shed 6 bases and J 2 bases; nucleotides not matched to a gene: 4. Germline CDR1 MNHNY, CDR2 SVGAGI (reference sequence). The CDR3 is made up of 14 amino acids. This chain's CDR3 is CASRPGQGPYEQYF. CDR3 coding DNA: TGTGCCAGCAGGCCGGGACAGGGGCCCTACGAGCAGTACTTC.

This chain links TRBV7-9 with TRBJ2-7, with D hard to call. With 5 bases removed from V and 1 base from J, the gap between germline ends came to 18 bases. The CDR3 has 16 amino acids. CDR1 and CDR2 from the germline V gene are SEHNR and FQNEAQ (reference sequence). The CDR3 loop is CASSTKAVIPSYEQYF. The CDR3 nucleotides read TGTGCCAGCAGCACTAAGGCCGTGATCCCATCCTACGAGCAGTACTTC.

The chain links TRBV25-1 to TRBJ2-2; D might be TRBD2 (6 bases). The length of the CDR3 is 12 residues. CDR1 MGHDK and CDR2 SYGVNS come from the germline V gene. V gave up 7 bases and J gave up 10 bases, with 13 bases separating them. The CDR3 DNA sequence: TGTGCCAGCAATTTCGGGAGAGAGGAGCTGTTTTTT. Its translation is CASNFGREELFF. Together with reference TRBV25-1 and TRBJ2-2, the CDR3 gives the full variable domain: EADIYQTPRYLVIGTGKKITLECSQTMGHDKMYWYQQDPGMELHLIHYSYGVNSTEKGDLSSESTVSRIRTEHFPLTLESARPSHTSQYLCASNFGREELFFGEGSRLTVL.

The chain links TRBV4-1 to TRBJ2-7; TRBD2 matches 10 bases. The CDR3 spans 15 residues. The germline CDR1 and CDR2 sequences are MGHRA and YSYEKL. Germline trimming cut 3 bases from V and 2 bases from J; bases unmatched to any gene: 4. The CDR3 reads CASSQTSGPTYEQYF. The CDR3 DNA reads TGCGCCAGCAGCCAGACTAGCGGGCCAACCTACGAGCAGTACTTC.

This chain connects TRBV19 to TRBJ1-1; 8 nucleotides match TRBD1. Germline CDR1 and CDR2: LNHDA and SQIVND (reference sequence). The CDR3 sequence is 15 residues long. Germline trimming cut 4 bases from V and 3 bases from J; bases unmatched to any gene: 7. CDR3 DNA sequence: TGTGCCAGTAGTACCGGGACAGGCCGGTACACTGAAGCTTTCTTT. Protein product: CASSTGTGRYTEAFF.

The genes are TRBV7-3 and TRBJ2-5; D perhaps matches TRBD2 (7 bases). The CDR3 loop spans 15 amino acids. CDR1 is SGHTA, CDR2 FQGTGA, per germline. V lost 5 bases and J lost 2, with 15 bases in between. The CDR3 nucleotides are TGTGCCAGCAGCCCGCAGGGAGGGGGACAAGAGACCCAGTACTTC. Translated, it gives CASSPQGGGQETQYF.

The chain couples TRBV4-1 to TRBJ1-4; 9 positions agree with TRBD1. J lost 2 bases, V lost 0 bases, and 1 base had no gene match. Germline CDR1 MGHRA, CDR2 YSYEKL. This CDR3 is built from 16 residues. CDR3 amino acids: CASSQEGTGTNEKLFF. The CDR3 nucleotides read TGCGCCAGCAGCCAAGAAGGGACAGGGACTAATGAAAAACTGTTTTTT.

This clone was counted a few times. The chain carries TRBV5-4 and TRBJ2-7, with a possible D match to TRBD2 (5 bases). Germline assignment: CDR1 SGHNT and CDR2 YYREEE (reference sequence). V dropped 5 bases and J dropped 6 bases, with 15 bases sitting between them. The CDR3 length is 13 residues. This CDR3 reads CASSFDPGGEQYF. The CDR3 DNA reads as TGTGCCAGCAGTTTCGACCCCGGAGGCGAGCAGTACTTC.

This clone was observed once. V usage is TRBV28 and J usage is TRBJ2-7; 10 bases align to TRBD2. CDR1 is MDHEN and CDR2 is SYDVKM in the germline V gene. Trimming cost V 4 bases and J 3 bases; bases outside gene matches: 6. This CDR3 is 15 amino acids long. CDR3 in DNA: TGTGCCAGCAGTTCCGGACTAGCGGACCTCTACGAGCAGTACTTC. Its protein is CASSSGLADLYEQYF.

The chain links TRBV2 to TRBJ2-1; possible D gene TRBD1, 6 bases. The germline V and J ends were trimmed by 7 bases and 4 bases, with 11 bases remaining between them. Per germline, CDR1 SNHLY and CDR2 FYNNEI. This CDR3 comprises 13 residues. The DNA of the CDR3 is TGTGCCAGCACCCAGGGGCGGTACAATGAGCAGTTCTTC. Translation: CASTQGRYNEQFF.

The genes are TRBV19 and TRBJ1-4; D is possibly TRBD1 (6 bases). Per germline, CDR1 LNHDA and CDR2 SQIVND (reference sequence). Trimming removed 7 bases at V and 4 bases at J, with 16 bases between. The length of the CDR3 is 15 residues. CDR3 nucleotides: TGTGCCAGTACGGAAGTGGGGGCCTTTAATGAAAAACTGTTTTTT. Its protein product is CASTEVGAFNEKLFF.

The gene calls are TRBV2 and TRBJ2-1; a possible D gene is TRBD1 (6 bases). Germline V CDR1 and CDR2: SNHLY, FYNNEI. This CDR3 is 15 amino acids long. Trimming took off 5 bases at V and 1 base at J, with 12 bases between the two ends. The CDR3 spells CASSPGDVSYNEQFF. The CDR3, as DNA: TGTGCCAGCAGTCCAGGGGACGTATCCTACAATGAGCAGTTCTTC.

The chain recombines TRBV27 with TRBJ2-6; 10 nucleotides agree with TRBD2. The V gene's germline CDR1 is MNHEY and CDR2 SMNVEV (reference sequence). V shed 8 bases, J shed 1 base, and the junction held 8 bases outside the gene matches. This CDR3 is 17 amino acids long. CDR3 DNA: TGTGCCAGCGGAAATGGACTAGCGGTATCTGGGGCCAACGTCCTGACTTTC. Residues: CASGNGLAVSGANVLTF.

V and J are TRBV6-1 and TRBJ2-1; 11 nucleotides line up with TRBD2. Losses at the gene ends were 2 bases for V and 4 bases for J; bases not matched to a gene: 1. From germline, CDR1 is MNHNS and CDR2 SASEGT. This CDR3 comprises 15 residues. The CDR3 DNA sequence: TGTGCCAGCAGTGAACTAGCGGGAGGATACAATGAGCAGTTCTTC. Encoded protein: CASSELAGGYNEQFF.

The chain carries TRBV2 and TRBJ2-3, with D tentatively TRBD2 (6 bases). Trimming removed 3 bases from V and 2 bases from J, with 12 bases in between. The CDR3 covers 15 residues. The germline V gene has CDR1 SNHLY and CDR2 FYNNEI. The CDR3: CASSEGGLYTDTQYF. The CDR3 region has the DNA TGTGCCAGCAGTGAGGGAGGACTTTACACAGATACGCAGTATTTT.

The chain links TRBV25-1 to TRBJ2-2; TRBD1 might be the D (6 bases). Trimming removed 5 bases at V and 2 bases at J, with 12 bases between. CDR1 and CDR2 (germline): MGHDK, SYGVNS. The CDR3 runs to 15 residues. The CDR3 coding sequence is TGTGCCAGCAGTCTACAACAGGGTAACACCGGGGAGCTGTTTTTT. This translates into CASSLQQGNTGELFF.

Concerning this clone itself: This specimen includes other DNA sequences encoding the same CDR3. The chain recombines TRBV7-9 with TRBJ1-1; tentatively, D is TRBD1 (6 bases). Trimming removed 6 bases at V and 5 bases at J, with 16 bases between. The CDR3 is 14 residues long. Germline CDR1 is SEHNR and CDR2 is FQNEAQ (reference sequence). In DNA form, the CDR3 reads TGTGCCAGCAGTTTACAGGGAGGAAATACTGAAGCTTTCTTT. Amino acids: CASSLQGGNTEAFF.

The chain is built from TRBV27 and TRBJ2-3, with 7 positions matching TRBD2. V trimming: 6 bases; J trimming: 1 base; junction bases outside the gene matches: 10. CDR3 length: 16 amino acids. Germline-derived CDR1 and CDR2 are MNHEY and SMNVEV (reference sequence). The CDR3 DNA reads as TGTGCCAGCAGGCGAGGGAGGGCCCCTGGCACAGATACGCAGTATTTT. Its translation: CASRRGRAPGTDTQYF.

This clone has a single count. The chain carries TRBV11-2 and TRBJ2-3; D remains ambiguous. Per the germline V gene, CDR1 is SGHAT and CDR2 is FQNNGV. CDR3 size: 11 residues. Trimming shortened V by 6 bases and J by 2 bases, and 3 bases separated the two germline ends. This chain's CDR3 is CASSYTDTQYF. CDR3 nucleotides: TGTGCCAGCAGTTACACAGATACGCAGTATTTT.

The chain couples TRBV7-2 to TRBJ2-7; weak D call: TRBD2 (5 bases). V was trimmed by 5 bases and J by 3 bases, leaving 17 bases between them. The CDR3 contains 15 residues. The germline V gene has CDR1 SGHTA and CDR2 FQGNSA. The CDR3 loop is CASSPIPGEGYEQYF. In nucleotides, the CDR3 is TGTGCCAGCAGCCCCATCCCAGGAGAGGGCTACGAGCAGTACTTC.